This TCR beta chain is drawn from a study of shared clonotypes between healthy human individuals. At the level of the study: Three plates each covered CD4 naive and memory; CD8 naive two, CD8 memory one.

General observations from the study: Since donors were few, the genetic and exposure-history diversity represented was limited. Researchers sampled only blood; tissue repertoires likely differ.

CDR3 length: 16 amino acids. Germline V gene lookup returns CDR1 MDHEN and CDR2 SYDVKM. Trimming pared 6 bases from V and 1 base from J, leaving 15 bases between. On this clone: The target antigen is unknown.

The data were produced by immunoSEQ multiplex PCR, yet TCRdb's version contains in-frame clones alone and is incomplete. This repertoire shows about 600,000 clones, around 97% found once; its top ten account for 0.045% to 0.06%. The chain couples TRBV28 to TRBJ2-2; D may correspond to TRBD1 or TRBD2 (8 bases each). The TCR originated in a woman aged 25 to 45 in good health. Specimen: naive CD4+ T cells sorted from blood. Documented subset: CD45RA+ positively selected. CDR3 DNA sequence: TGTGCCAGCAGAATAGCGGGGACAGGGAACACCGGGGAGCTGTTTTTT. Its protein product is CASRIAGTGNTGELFF. The full variable domain, its missing parts supplied by reference TRBV28 and TRBJ2-2, is DVKVTQSSRYLVKRTGEKVFLECVQDMDHENMFWYRQDPGLGLRLIYFSYDVKMKEKGDIPEGYSVSREKKERFSLILESASTNQTSMYLCASRIAGTGNTGELFFGEGSRLTVL.